A single sample gave rise to the 19 T cell receptor beta chains below, sequenced in a study of tumor and adjacent non-tumor tissue in lung cancer. The library came from three nested PCR rounds adapted from ARM-PCR protocols. TCRdb itself ran the multiplex PCR reads through MiXCR, one entry per CDR3 protein. Here the sample spans 85,000 or so distinct CDR3 sequences, more than 75% being singletons. This sample's RNA came from whole unsorted tissue. Distant lung tissue was collected more than 3 cm away from the tumor edge. Sequenced: distant non-tumor lung tissue. The receptors here all came from a woman between 50 and 59 years old with non-small cell lung cancer.

Ten or more counts support this clonotype. The V gene is TRBV6-1, the J gene TRBJ2-1, with D perhaps being TRBD1 or TRBD2 (5 bases each). Trimming removed 7 bases at V and 12 bases at J, with 22 bases between. Looked up from germline, CDR1 is MNHNS and CDR2 is SASEGT. The CDR3 is 14 amino acids. The CDR3 nucleotides read TGTGCCAGCATGGGGCTAGCCCTCGACCGGGGGCAGTTCTTC. Its protein is CASMGLALDRGQFF.

Concerning this clonotype itself: A much larger clonotype is one base distant, so this may be a read error. The J gene is TRBJ2-3, the V gene TRBV2, with D tentatively TRBD2 (5 bases). The V end lost 10 bases, the J end lost 7 bases, and 15 bases lay between the germline ends. The CDR3 spans 12 residues. Germline V gives CDR1 SNHLY, CDR2 FYNNEI. The CDR3 spells CANRGRGYTQYF. The CDR3 DNA reads TGTGCCAACAGAGGGCGTGGATATACGCAGTATTTT.

To note about this clonotype: This CDR3 fails to terminate in the conserved phenylalanine or tryptophan, so it likely reflects a read error. V usage is TRBV11-2 and J usage is TRBJ2-3, with 8 bases identical to TRBD1. The CDR3 has 15 amino acids. Germline CDR1 reads SGHAT; CDR2 reads FQNNGV. DNA for the CDR3: TGTGTCGGCAGCCCGGGACAGGCGTACACAGATACGCAGTATCTT. It encodes CVGSPGQAYTDTQYL.

This chain joins TRBV29-1 and TRBJ2-1; no clear D. V was trimmed by 2 bases and J by 8 bases, leaving 10 bases between them. The CDR3 length is 12 residues. CDR1 is SQVTM and CDR2 is ANQGSEA in the germline V gene. As DNA, the CDR3 is TGCAGCGTTGAATGCCTTGGCGATGAGCAGTTCTTC. This translates into CSVECLGDEQFF.

As concerns this clonotype: An end of the junction differs from the germline gene, which may be a read error. V gene TRBV12-3 or TRBV12-4 combines with J gene TRBJ1-2, with D possibly matching TRBD1 (5 bases). The CDR3 extends over 13 amino acids. This CDR3 is CASSQGTGYGYTF. CDR3 DNA: TGTGCCAGCAGTCAGGGCACGGGATATGGCTACACATTC.

This clonotype was seen many times. J is TRBJ1-1 and V is TRBV2; D possibly corresponds to TRBD1 (6 bases). This CDR3 comprises 17 residues. V was pared by 2 bases and J by 2 bases, with 18 bases between. From germline, CDR1 is SNHLY and CDR2 FYNNEI. The CDR3 region has the DNA TGTGCCAGCAGTGAACGGACCCAGGGGAAAGCCAACACTGAAGCTTTCTTT. Translation: CASSERTQGKANTEAFF.

This clonotype was picked up many times. The rearrangement uses TRBV10-2 and TRBJ2-7; D might be TRBD1 or TRBD2, each matching 5 bases. V was cut by 3 bases and J by 1 base, with 16 bases left in between. The V gene's germline CDR1 is WSHSY and CDR2 SAAADI. The CDR3 extends over 16 amino acids. CDR3 in DNA: TGCGCCAGCAGTGACTGGGGGTATGGGAGTTCCTACGAGCAGTACTTC. This codes for CASSDWGYGSSYEQYF.

With respect to this clonotype: The CDR3 carries no conserved terminal phenylalanine or tryptophan, so it likely arises from a read error. The DNA is left out, because the CDR3 cannot be placed on it with certainty; the CDR3 is given as TCRdb lists it. This chain links TRBV10-1 with TRBJ1-2. Germline V gives CDR1 WNHNN, CDR2 SYGVQD (reference sequence). With termini counted, the CDR3 has 10 amino acids. The CDR3 sequence: CAIRTGGYAL.

In its sample, this clonotype was seen many times. The genes are TRBV11-3 and TRBJ2-3; a weak D match, TRBD2 (5 bases). Germline V gives CDR1 SGHNT, CDR2 YENEEA. Trimming removed 5 bases from V and 4 bases from J, with 7 bases in between. The CDR3 totals 12 residues. Here the CDR3 DNA reads TGTGCCAGCAGCCATAGCGCAGATACGCAGTATTTT. This codes for CASSHSADTQYF.

Note on this clonotype: Sequence at one end of the junction differs from germline and may be a read error. The V call is TRBV19, the J call TRBJ1-1; a possible D gene is TRBD1 (5 bases). Germline CDR1 and CDR2: LNHDA and SQIVND (reference sequence). This CDR3 region has 15 residues. The CDR3 nucleotides are TGTGCCAGTACCCATGGGGACCGACCGAACACTGAAGCTCTCTTT. Translation: CASTHGDRPNTEALF.

There are many counts of this clonotype. This rearrangement joins TRBV24-1 to TRBJ2-5, with D maybe TRBD1 (6 bases). There are 15 residues in the CDR3. CDR1 KGHDR and CDR2 SFDVKD come from the germline V gene. The V end lost 4 bases, the J end lost 5 bases, and 16 bases lay between the germline ends. The CDR3 is CATSDLPNRDETQYF. CDR3 sequence (DNA): TGTGCCACCAGTGACTTGCCAAACAGGGACGAGACCCAGTACTTC.

As to this clonotype: Given the absence of the conserved phenylalanine or tryptophan at the CDR3 end, a read error is likely. V gene TRBV10-3 combines with J gene TRBJ2-5, with 9 positions matching TRBD2. The trim removed 10 bases at V and 9 bases at J, leaving 12 bases unmatched. The CDR3 runs to 13 residues. Germline lookup yields CDR1 ENHRY and CDR2 SYGVKD. For the CDR3, the DNA is TGTGCCACCATGCGCGGGAGGGGGGAGGCCCAGTACATC. Amino acid sequence: CATMRGRGEAQYI.

Of note for this clonotype: A read error may account for a junction end that differs from germline. This chain joins TRBV29-1 and TRBJ2-1; 11 bases agree with TRBD1. Germline V gives CDR1 SQVTM, CDR2 ANQGSEA. The CDR3 consists of 15 residues. CDR3 in amino acids: CSYTTGTGGYNEHFF. DNA for the CDR3: TGCAGCTATACTACCGGGACAGGGGGGTACAATGAGCATTTCTTC.

V is TRBV9 and J is TRBJ2-1; D may be TRBD2 (6 bases). This CDR3 is 16 amino acids long. The germline V gene encodes CDR1 SGDLS and CDR2 YYNGEE. Trimming took 0 bases from V and 8 from J, leaving 18 bases between them. The chain's CDR3 is CASSVATGGAWDEQFF. DNA for the CDR3: TGTGCCAGCAGCGTAGCTACTGGCGGGGCCTGGGATGAGCAGTTCTTC.

This clonotype turned up a few times. A read error may produce the germline difference seen at one junction end. The chain links TRBV12-3 or TRBV12-4 to TRBJ2-1; D is unclear. This CDR3 comprises 16 residues. The CDR3 DNA reads TGTGCCAGCGGCCCTGGGGATGCCTCCTCCTACAACGAGCACTTCTTT. This gives the protein CASGPGDASSYNEHFF.

Concerning this clonotype itself: This sequence may be a read error, since a much larger clone differs from it by one base. The gene calls are TRBV20-1 and TRBJ2-1; D unresolved. Germline V gives CDR1 DFQATT, CDR2 SNEGSKA (reference sequence). Trimming shortened V by 5 bases and J by 11 bases, and 13 bases separated the two germline ends. This CDR3 has 11 residues. The CDR3 here is CSASSNGKQFF. CDR3 in DNA: TGCAGTGCTTCCTCTAACGGAAAGCAGTTCTTC.

The chain joins TRBV11-1 to TRBJ2-3; D not certain. The germline gives CDR1 SGHAT, CDR2 FQDESV (reference sequence). This CDR3 comprises 15 residues. CDR3 sequence (DNA): TGTGACACCAGCTTAGAGTTCGGGAGCACAGATACGCAGTATTTT. As protein: CDTSLEFGSTDTQYF.

There are many counts of this clonotype. The genes are TRBV6-5 and TRBJ2-7; the match to TRBD2 covers 10 bases. With 2 bases clipped from V and 5 bases from J, the junction kept 6 bases outside the gene matches. The CDR3 consists of 15 residues. Germline V gives CDR1 MNHEY, CDR2 SVGAGI. The chain's CDR3 is CASSYRGLAGDEQYF. In DNA, the CDR3 is TGTGCCAGCAGTTACCGCGGGCTAGCGGGAGACGAGCAGTACTTC.

The chain recombines TRBV6-1 with TRBJ2-1; D gene ambiguous. V dropped 1 base and J dropped 5 bases, with 15 bases sitting between them. From germline, CDR1 is MNHNS and CDR2 SASEGT. This CDR3 spans 16 amino acids. CDR3 protein: CASSEEIGHGNNEQFF. DNA for the CDR3: TGTGCCAGCAGTGAAGAGATCGGTCATGGAAACAATGAGCAGTTCTTC.